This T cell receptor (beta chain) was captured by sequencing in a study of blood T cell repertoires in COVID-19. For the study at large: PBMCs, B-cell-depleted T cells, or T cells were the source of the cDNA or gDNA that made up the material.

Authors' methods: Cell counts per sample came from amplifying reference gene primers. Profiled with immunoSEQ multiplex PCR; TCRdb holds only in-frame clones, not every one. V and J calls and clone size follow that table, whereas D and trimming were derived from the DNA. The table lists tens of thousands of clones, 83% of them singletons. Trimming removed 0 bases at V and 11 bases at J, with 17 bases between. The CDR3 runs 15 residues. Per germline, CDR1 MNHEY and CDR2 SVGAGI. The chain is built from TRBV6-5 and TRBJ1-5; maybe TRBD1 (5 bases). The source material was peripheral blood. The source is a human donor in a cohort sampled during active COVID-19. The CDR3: CASSYSRQSGGTQHF. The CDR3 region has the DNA TGTGCCAGCAGTTACTCCCGTCAATCGGGGGGTACCCAGCATTTT.